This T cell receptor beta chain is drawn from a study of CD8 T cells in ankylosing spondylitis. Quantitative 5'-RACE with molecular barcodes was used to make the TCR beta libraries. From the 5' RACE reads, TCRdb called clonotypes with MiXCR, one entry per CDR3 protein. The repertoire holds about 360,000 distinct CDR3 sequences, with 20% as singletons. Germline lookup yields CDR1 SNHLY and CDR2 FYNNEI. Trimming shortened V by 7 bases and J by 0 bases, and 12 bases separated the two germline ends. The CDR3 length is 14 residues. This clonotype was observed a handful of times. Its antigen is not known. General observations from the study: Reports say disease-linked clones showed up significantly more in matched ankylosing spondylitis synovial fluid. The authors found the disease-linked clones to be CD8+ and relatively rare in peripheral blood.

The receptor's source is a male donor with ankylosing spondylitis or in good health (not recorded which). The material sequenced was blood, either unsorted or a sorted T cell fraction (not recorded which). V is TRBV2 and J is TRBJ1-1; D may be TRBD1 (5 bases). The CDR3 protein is CASTEGPMNTEAFF. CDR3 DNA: TGTGCCAGCACCGAGGGACCCATGAACACTGAAGCTTTCTTT.